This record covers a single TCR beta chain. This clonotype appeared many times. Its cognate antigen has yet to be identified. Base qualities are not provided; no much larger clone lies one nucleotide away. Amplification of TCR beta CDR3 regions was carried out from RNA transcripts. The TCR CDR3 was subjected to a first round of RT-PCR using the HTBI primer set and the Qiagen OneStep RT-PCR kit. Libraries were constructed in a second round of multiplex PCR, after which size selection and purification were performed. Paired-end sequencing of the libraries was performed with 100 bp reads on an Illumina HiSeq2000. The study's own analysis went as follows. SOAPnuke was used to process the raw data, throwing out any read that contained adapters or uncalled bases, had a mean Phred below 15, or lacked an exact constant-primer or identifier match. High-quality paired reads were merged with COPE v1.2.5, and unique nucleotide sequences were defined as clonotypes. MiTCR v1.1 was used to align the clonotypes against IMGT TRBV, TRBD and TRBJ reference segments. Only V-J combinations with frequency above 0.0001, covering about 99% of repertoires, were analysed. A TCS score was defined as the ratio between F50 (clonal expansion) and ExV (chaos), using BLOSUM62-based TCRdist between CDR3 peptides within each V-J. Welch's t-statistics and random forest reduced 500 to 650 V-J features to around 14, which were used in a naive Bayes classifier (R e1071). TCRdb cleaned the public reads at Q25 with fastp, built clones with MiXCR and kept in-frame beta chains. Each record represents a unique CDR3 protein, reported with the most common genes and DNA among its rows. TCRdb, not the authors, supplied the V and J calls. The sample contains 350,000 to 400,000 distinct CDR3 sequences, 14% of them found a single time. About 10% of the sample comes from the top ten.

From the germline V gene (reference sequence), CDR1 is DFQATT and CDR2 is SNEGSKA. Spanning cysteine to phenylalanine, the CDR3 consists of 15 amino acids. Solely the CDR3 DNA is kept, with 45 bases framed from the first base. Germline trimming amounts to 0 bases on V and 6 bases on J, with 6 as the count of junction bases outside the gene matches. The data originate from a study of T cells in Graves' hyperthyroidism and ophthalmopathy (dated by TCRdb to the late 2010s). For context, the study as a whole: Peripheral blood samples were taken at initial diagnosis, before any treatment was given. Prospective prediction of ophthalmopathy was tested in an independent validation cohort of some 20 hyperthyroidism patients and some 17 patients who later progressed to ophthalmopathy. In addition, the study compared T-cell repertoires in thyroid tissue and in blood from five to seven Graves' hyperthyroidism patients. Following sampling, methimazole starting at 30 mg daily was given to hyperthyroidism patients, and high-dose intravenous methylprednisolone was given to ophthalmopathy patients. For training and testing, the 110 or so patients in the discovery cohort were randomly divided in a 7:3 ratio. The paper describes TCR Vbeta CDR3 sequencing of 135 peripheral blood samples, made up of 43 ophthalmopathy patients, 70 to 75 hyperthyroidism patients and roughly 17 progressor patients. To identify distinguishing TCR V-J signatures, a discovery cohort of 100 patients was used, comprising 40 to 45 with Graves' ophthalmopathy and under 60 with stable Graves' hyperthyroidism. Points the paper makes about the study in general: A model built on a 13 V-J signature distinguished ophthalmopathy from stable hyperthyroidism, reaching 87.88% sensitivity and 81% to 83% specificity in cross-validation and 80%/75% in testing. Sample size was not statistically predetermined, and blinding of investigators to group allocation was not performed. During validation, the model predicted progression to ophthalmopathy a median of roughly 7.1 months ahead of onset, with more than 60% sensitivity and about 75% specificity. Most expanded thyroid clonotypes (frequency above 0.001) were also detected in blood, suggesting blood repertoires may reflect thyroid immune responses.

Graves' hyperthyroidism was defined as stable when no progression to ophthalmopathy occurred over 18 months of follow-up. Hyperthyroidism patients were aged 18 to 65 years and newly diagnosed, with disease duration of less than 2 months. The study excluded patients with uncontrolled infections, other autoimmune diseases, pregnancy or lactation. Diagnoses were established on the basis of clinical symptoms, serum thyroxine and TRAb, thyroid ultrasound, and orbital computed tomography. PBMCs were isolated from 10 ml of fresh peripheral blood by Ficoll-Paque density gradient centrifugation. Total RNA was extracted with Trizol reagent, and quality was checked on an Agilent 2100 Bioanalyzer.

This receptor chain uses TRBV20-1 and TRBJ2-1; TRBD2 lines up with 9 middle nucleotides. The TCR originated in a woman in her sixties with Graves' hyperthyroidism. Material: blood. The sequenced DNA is TGCAGTGCTAGAGAGGGCGGGAGGGCTTCCAATGAGCAGTTCTTC. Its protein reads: CSAREGGRASNEQFF.